The present TCR beta chain was sequenced within a study of T cells in Graves' hyperthyroidism and ophthalmopathy. The study's findings and limits: Most expanded thyroid clonotypes above 0.001 recurred in blood.

RNA transcripts were the template for amplifying TCR beta CDR3 regions. The HTBI set primed first-round TCR CDR3 RT-PCR. TCRdb re-called the multiplex PCR reads through MiXCR, storing one row per CDR3 protein. Of around 540,000 distinct CDR3 sequences listed, about 16% are singletons. CDR3 length: 14 residues. J lost 7 bases, V lost 4 bases, and 5 bases had no gene match. Germline CDR1 and CDR2: SGDLS and YYNGEE. Reasons for excluding patients were uncontrolled infection, other autoimmune disease, pregnancy or lactation. Diagnosing involved the use of clinical symptoms, serum thyroxine and TRAb, thyroid ultrasound and orbital computed tomography. On this clonotype: Its antigen is currently unknown. This may stem from a read error, because a much larger clone lies one nucleotide away.

This rearrangement joins TRBV9 to TRBJ1-6; 7 bases agree with TRBD1. This receptor was taken from a woman aged 30 to 39 with Graves' ophthalmopathy. The material sequenced was blood. The CDR3 protein is CASSQTGTNSPLHF. DNA for the CDR3: TGTGCCAGCAGCCAGACAGGGACCAATTCACCCCTCCACTTT.